Sequencing of this TCR beta chain was carried out in a study of PD-1 blockade in mismatch repair-deficient tumors. This CDR3 is built from 15 residues. The V gene end was trimmed by 0 bases and the J gene end by 6 bases; junction bases not matched to a gene: 7. CDR1 and CDR2 (germline): GTSNPN, SVGIG (reference sequence). The data were produced by immunoSEQ multiplex PCR, yet TCRdb's version contains in-frame clones alone and is incomplete. The sample yields 15,000 to 20,000 clones, about 87% seen once. All patients were mismatch repair deficient, assessed by either PCR or immunohistochemistry. V gene TRBV30 combines with J gene TRBJ1-5; 8 positions agree with TRBD1. Specimen: PBMCs, collected approximately five months after starting pembrolizumab. This TCR was recovered from an adult with mismatch repair-deficient cancer. The CDR3: CAWSVPGGQGQPQHF. The CDR3, as DNA: TGTGCCTGGAGTGTACCAGGGGGCCAAGGTCAGCCCCAGCATTTT.